Listed below are T cell receptor beta chains from one sample, sequenced in a study of blood T cell repertoires in COVID-19. Sequenced by immunoSEQ multiplex PCR; TCRdb stores in-frame clones only, minus some. In the table there are around 100,000 clones, approximately 90% of which are singletons. Sequencing used peripheral blood. The receptors derive from a woman between 50 and 59 years old with acute or convalescent COVID-19. CDR3s include the opening cysteine and the closing phenylalanine or tryptophan. D genes are given only for firm matches. Clone size is stated in some rows and not others, as once, few, many or a class when expanded.

TGTGCCAGCAGGCGCTCGGGGGGCTCGGTCTATGGCTACACCTTC,CASRRSGGSVYGYTF,NA,15,NA,TRBJ1-2,TRBV11-2
TGTGCCAGCAGTGTCTGGGGACTAGCGGGGAGTATGGATACGCAGTATTTT,CASSVWGLAGSMDTQYF,TRBD2,17,NA,TRBJ2-3,TRBV2
TGTGCCAGCTCACCCTTTGAAGAGAATGGCTACACCTTC,CASSPFEENGYTF,NA,13,NA,TRBJ1-2,TRBV18
TGTGCCAGCAGCTTAAGGGGTGCTCTGGGTGGCTATGGCTACACCTTC,CASSLRGALGGYGYTF,NA,16,NA,TRBJ1-2,TRBV7-9
TGTGCCAGCAGCTTAGGGCGAGCGGAGGAAGCTTTCTTT,CASSLGRAEEAFF,NA,13,NA,TRBJ1-1,TRBV13
TGTGCCAGCAGTTTATACTACGGCCTCAATCAGCCCCAGCATTTT,CASSLYYGLNQPQHF,NA,15,NA,TRBJ1-5,TRBV27
TGTGCCAGCAGTCCCAATCACGGGGGGGCCATGAACACTGAAGCTTTCTTT,CASSPNHGGAMNTEAFF,NA,17,NA,TRBJ1-1,TRBV28
TGTGCCAGCAGTTACTTCAGCGGGGGGACCGGGGAGCTGTTTTTT,CASSYFSGGTGELFF,TRBD2,15,NA,TRBJ2-2,TRBV6-5
TGTGCCAGCAGTTTCACTAGCGGGAGTAATGAGCAGTTCTTC,CASSFTSGSNEQFF,TRBD2,14,NA,TRBJ2-1,TRBV6-6
TGCAGTGCTAGTCCTAGCGGAGCAACTAATGAAAAACTGTTTTTT,CSASPSGATNEKLFF,NA,15,once,TRBJ1-4,TRBV20-1
TGCGCCAGCAGCCAAGCGGGCGGGGGCCTCATGAACACTGAAGCTTTCTTT,CASSQAGGGLMNTEAFF,NA,17,NA,TRBJ1-1,TRBV4-1
TGTGCCAGCAGCCTTCCTACAGGTCGAGGAGGAAACACCATATATTTT,CASSLPTGRGGNTIYF,NA,16,NA,TRBJ1-3,TRBV9
TGCGCCAGCAGGAGACAGGGGAAAGAGGAAGGGCCCCAGCATTTT,CASRRQGKEEGPQHF,TRBD1,15,NA,TRBJ1-5,TRBV10-1
TGTGCCAGCAGCCAAGCCCGGGACAGGACAGATACGCAGTATTTT,CASSQARDRTDTQYF,TRBD1,15,NA,TRBJ2-3,TRBV4-2
TGTGCTAGTGGTTTGGTAGTTCGGGCTAACTATGGCTACACCTTC,CASGLVVRANYGYTF,NA,15,NA,TRBJ1-2,TRBV12-5
TGTGCCAGCAGGGGACAATTCGACACAGATACGCAGTATTTT,CASRGQFDTDTQYF,NA,14,NA,TRBJ2-3,TRBV6-5
TGCGCCAGCAGCCTTGCTCTAGGGGTTAACACTGAAGCTTTCTTT,CASSLALGVNTEAFF,NA,15,NA,TRBJ1-1,TRBV4-3
TGCGCCAGCAGCCAGTCACAGGGAACTAATGAAAAACTGTTTTTT,CASSQSQGTNEKLFF,NA,15,NA,TRBJ1-4,TRBV4-3
TGTGCCAGCAGCCTGGGACAGGGGGCTAAGGGCTACACCTTC,CASSLGQGAKGYTF,TRBD1,14,NA,TRBJ1-2,TRBV7-6
TGTGCCAGCAGCTTAGGTTTAACGGAGGGCTACACCTTC,CASSLGLTEGYTF,NA,13,NA,TRBJ1-2,TRBV7-8
TGCGCCAGCAGCTTGGAGACAGGGGGCAATCAGCCCCAGCATTTT,CASSLETGGNQPQHF,TRBD1,15,NA,TRBJ1-5,TRBV5-1
TGTGCCAGCAGCCGACAGGCGAACCTACTGAACACTGAAGCTTTCTTT,CASSRQANLLNTEAFF,NA,16,NA,TRBJ1-1,TRBV27
TGTGCCAGCAGTTTACCCAGTCAGAACACTGAAGCTTTCTTT,CASSLPSQNTEAFF,NA,14,NA,TRBJ1-1,TRBV28
TGTGCCAGCAGCAAGGGACAGGGTGGAAAACTGTTTTTT,CASSKGQGGKLFF,TRBD1,13,NA,TRBJ1-4,TRBV6-1
TGTGCCAGTAGTACGACCAGACACAATCCCGTAATGGGCTACACCTTC,CASSTTRHNPVMGYTF,NA,16,NA,TRBJ1-2,TRBV19
TGTGCCAGCAGCCAGAACTATCGTCGGGGGATTCTCAAAAACATTCAGTACTTC,CASSQNYRRGILKNIQYF,NA,18,NA,TRBJ2-4,TRBV7-9